This TCR beta chain was captured by sequencing in a study of T-cell reconstitution after alpha-beta-depleted transplantation in children. This clonotype was detected many times. Its target is unknown. General study results and limits: It was reported that alpha-beta T cells came from several hundred expanded graft clones (about two months after transplant). Most T-cell counts and diversity one year after the transplant came from T cells that were newly produced. It was surviving recipient T cells and thymic progenitors that gave some patients high TCRbeta diversity at day 60.

For TCRbeta, the library was prepared with unique molecular identifiers. TCRdb used MiXCR to reprocess the PCR reads, holding one entry per CDR3 protein. The sample has fewer than 500,000 distinct CDR3 sequences, about 45% seen once. The CDR3 loop spans 13 amino acids. The V end was cut by 4 bases, the J end by 6 bases, with 13 bases between. Germline V gene lookup returns CDR1 SGHRS and CDR2 YFSETQ. This clonotype originated in a girl aged 2-10 years with aplastic anemia, due to receive a stem cell transplant. This chain connects TRBV5-1 to TRBJ1-1; D is possibly TRBD1 (5 bases). The input for sequencing was PBMCs, taken before TCRalphabeta/CD19-depleted stem cell transplant. CDR3: CASSTPGGAEAFF. DNA of the CDR3: TGCGCCAGCAGCACCCCGGGGGGGGCTGAAGCTTTCTTT.